The 15 T cell receptor beta chains given below trace back to one sample, sequenced in a study of cytomegalovirus exposure and HLA in healthy donors. Generated by immunoSEQ multiplex PCR, the TCRdb table keeps only in-frame clones and is missing some. The sample has about 240,000 clones; roughly 86% are singletons. The sequencing sample was made of PBMCs. These receptors were collected from a woman aged 25-40 years in good health and CMV-seropositive.

The rearrangement links TRBV29-1 to TRBJ2-2, with TRBD1 matching over 8 bases. The V gene end was trimmed by 5 bases and the J gene end by 4 bases; junction bases not matched to a gene: 6. Germline lookup yields CDR1 SQVTM and CDR2 ANQGSEA. CDR3 length: 14 residues. As DNA, the CDR3 is TGCAGCGTTCGAAGACAGGGGATCACCGGGGAGCTGTTTTTT. Translated, it gives CSVRRQGITGELFF.

The chain carries TRBV11-3 and TRBJ2-7; D perhaps matches TRBD2 (5 bases). The length of the CDR3 is 14 residues. Per germline, CDR1 SGHNT and CDR2 YENEEA. V gave up 4 bases and J gave up 2 bases, with 12 bases separating them. The chain's CDR3 is CASSSPGNPYEQYF. DNA of the CDR3: TGTGCCAGCAGCTCGCCGGGGAACCCCTACGAGCAGTACTTC.

The rearrangement links TRBV4-1 to TRBJ1-1; D not resolved. Germline V lookup: CDR1 MGHRA, CDR2 YSYEKL. V was pared by 9 bases and J by 2 bases, with 16 bases between. This CDR3 contains 14 residues. CDR3 coding DNA: TGCGCCAGTGCCCCCGGGTCCGAAAACACTGAAGCTTTCTTT. Protein sequence: CASAPGSENTEAFF.

This clone was seen a single time. V gene TRBV28 combines with J gene TRBJ1-4; D unclear. The CDR3 runs to 15 residues. Per the germline V gene, CDR1 is MDHEN and CDR2 is SYDVKM. Trimming pared 7 bases from V and 0 bases from J, leaving 12 bases between. The CDR3 coding sequence is TGTGCCAGCAACCTAAGACGGGCAACTAATGAAAAACTGTTTTTT. Translating gives CASNLRRATNEKLFF.

The table lists this clone with many counts. The CDR3 protein is CASSQSGFVNYNEQFF. CDR3 DNA: TGTGCCAGCAGCCAGTCCGGGTTCGTCAACTACAATGAGCAGTTCTTC. The chain couples TRBV4-2 to TRBJ2-1; D not resolved. The CDR3 covers 16 residues. Germline CDR1 is LGHNA and CDR2 is YNFKEQ. V was pared by 3 bases and J by 3 bases, with 15 bases between.

The chain recombines TRBV2 with TRBJ1-1; D is possibly TRBD1 (6 bases). Germline lookup yields CDR1 SNHLY and CDR2 FYNNEI. The CDR3 totals 12 residues. V lost 5 bases and J lost 3, with 7 bases in between. In nucleotides, the CDR3 is TGTGCCAGCAGTCCAGGGGACACTGAAGCTTTCTTT. Protein product: CASSPGDTEAFF.

This clone was seen a few times. The chain carries TRBV6-1 and TRBJ1-2; D not resolved. There are 14 residues in the CDR3. The V gene lost 1 base and the J gene lost 5 bases, with 11 bases spanning the gap. CDR1 MNHNS and CDR2 SASEGT come from the germline V gene. CDR3 sequence: CASSEGWREYGYTF. For the CDR3, the DNA is TGTGCCAGCAGTGAAGGGTGGAGGGAGTATGGCTACACCTTC.

The chain links TRBV15 to TRBJ2-1; TRBD2 agrees at 8 bases. V shed 1 base, J shed 0 bases, and the junction held 11 bases outside the gene matches. Germline V lookup: CDR1 LNHNV, CDR2 YYDKDF (reference sequence). The CDR3 extends over 19 amino acids. This chain's CDR3 is CATSRGWGTGGSSYNEQFF. The CDR3 DNA reads TGTGCCACCAGCAGAGGATGGGGGACGGGGGGGAGCTCCTACAATGAGCAGTTCTTC.

The J gene is TRBJ2-3, the V gene TRBV27, with TRBD2 matching over 10 bases. The CDR3 loop spans 18 amino acids. Germline lookup yields CDR1 MNHEY and CDR2 SMNVEV (reference sequence). V lost 5 bases, J lost 0 bases, and 11 bases stayed unmatched. CDR3 in amino acids: CASSLLAGGGKSTDTQYF. CDR3 sequence (DNA): TGTGCCAGCAGTCTCTTAGCGGGAGGCGGTAAGAGCACAGATACGCAGTATTTT.

The V call is TRBV5-1, the J call TRBJ1-5; the D gene is possibly TRBD1 (5 bases). V was shortened by 0 bases and J by 3 bases, with 7 bases between the two germline ends. CDR1 is SGHRS, CDR2 YFSETQ, per germline. CDR3 length: 14 amino acids. The CDR3 DNA reads TGCGCCAGCAGCTTGGGCAGGGACAATCAGCCCCAGCATTTT. Its protein is CASSLGRDNQPQHF. Drawing the rest from reference TRBV5-1 and TRBJ1-5, the complete variable domain is KAGVTQTPRYLIKTRGQQVTLSCSPISGHRSVSWYQQTPGQGLQFLFEYFSETQRNKGNFPGRFSGRQFSNSRSEMNVSTLELGDSALYLCASSLGRDNQPQHFGDGTRLSIL.

This clone showed up just a few times. The chain links TRBV7-2 to TRBJ2-6; D is unresolved. Germline V gives CDR1 SGHTA, CDR2 FQGNSA. CDR3 length equals 14 residues. V was clipped by 7 bases and J by 0 bases, with 7 bases between them. CDR3 loop: CASNPYSGANVLTF. Written as DNA, the CDR3 is TGTGCCAGCAACCCCTACTCTGGGGCCAACGTCCTGACTTTC.

This clone has a handful of counts. The chain recombines TRBV11-2 with TRBJ2-6; D unresolved. Deletions cut 6 bases from V and 0 bases from J, with 9 bases between. The length of the CDR3 is 15 residues. Germline lookup yields CDR1 SGHAT and CDR2 FQNNGV. The CDR3, as DNA: TGTGCCAGCAGTAGCCTATACTCTGGGGCCAACGTCCTGACTTTC. It specifies CASSSLYSGANVLTF. Complete variable domain (other parts from reference TRBV11-2 and TRBJ2-6): EAGVAQSPRYKIIEKRQSVAFWCNPISGHATLYWYQQILGQGPKLLIQFQNNGVVDDSQLPKDRFSAERLKGVDSTLKIQPAKLEDSAVYLCASSSLYSGANVLTFGAGSRLTVL.

The rearrangement uses TRBV27 and TRBJ2-5; TRBD1 agrees at 9 bases. V was clipped by 2 bases and J by 1 base; unmatched bases: 5. Germline V gene sequence: CDR1 MNHEY, CDR2 SMNVEV (reference sequence). The CDR3 totals 16 residues. CDR3 bases: TGTGCCAGCAGTTTAAGGACAGGGGTTCCCCAAGAGACCCAGTACTTC. Protein sequence: CASSLRTGVPQETQYF.

The chain joins TRBV5-1 to TRBJ2-3, with no clear D. CDR3 size: 13 residues. Germline loops: CDR1 SGHRS, CDR2 YFSETQ. Trimming cost V 0 bases and J 4 bases, with 6 bases left between them. CDR3 residues: CASSLVLADTQYF. The CDR3 DNA follows: TGCGCCAGCAGCTTGGTTCTCGCAGATACGCAGTATTTT.

The V call is TRBV10-3, the J call TRBJ1-1, with D unclear. The V gene lost 4 bases and the J gene lost 5 bases, with 8 bases spanning the gap. In germline, CDR1 is ENHRY, CDR2 SYGVKD. There are 12 residues in the CDR3. CDR3 nucleotide sequence: TGTGCCATCAGTGTGGGCGGGACTGAAGCTTTCTTT. Translated: CAISVGGTEAFF.